Listed below are T cell receptor beta chains from one sample, sequenced in a study of identical twins. MiXCR was run by TCRdb on the 5' RACE reads, yielding one entry per CDR3 protein. The data show about 290,000 distinct CDR3 sequences, 8% to 9.5% seen once. The same specimen was also included in a second study, on yellow fever vaccine responses in identical twins.

The source material was CD8+ T cells sorted from blood. The receptor source for this set is a young woman in good health. The CDR3 runs from the conserved cysteine through the conserved F or W. The order of the fields is D gene, J gene, clone size, V gene, CDR3 DNA, CDR3 protein. D genes are given only for firm matches. The size entry is marked missing in some rows and otherwise reads once, few, many or a size class.

>TRBD1|TRBJ1-4|many|TRBV2
TGTGCCACCCAGGACAGGAATGAAAAACTGTTTTTT
CATQDRNEKLFF
>TRBD2|TRBJ2-1|-|TRBV7-8
TGTGCCAGCAGCTCACTGGGTCTGGGACTAGCGTCTGATGAGCAGTTCTTC
CASSSLGLGLASDEQFF
>-|TRBJ2-7|few|TRBV27
TGTGCCAGCCAAAGGAGGGGTTCCTACGAGCAGTACTTC
CASQRRGSYEQYF
>-|TRBJ2-7|-|TRBV14
TGTGCCAGCAGCCCTCTTGAGGAACTCTACGAGCAGTACTTC
CASSPLEELYEQYF
>-|TRBJ1-5|-|TRBV5-1
TGCGCCAGCAGCTTGGAAGGGGGTCAGCCCCAGCATTTT
CASSLEGGQPQHF
>TRBD2|TRBJ2-3|many|TRBV29-1
TGCAGCGCAGAAGCGGGAACCACAGATACGCAGTATTTT
CSAEAGTTDTQYF
>-|TRBJ2-5|-|TRBV29-1
TGCAGCGTTGAAATAGAGACCCAGTACTTC
CSVEIETQYF
>-|TRBJ2-3|-|TRBV4-3
TGCGCCAGCAGCCAATTCCGGACAGATACGCAGTATTTT
CASSQFRTDTQYF
>-|TRBJ2-7|many|TRBV7-9
TGTGCCAGCAGCCCGTCCTCGGGCACCCCTTACTACGAGCAGTACTTC
CASSPSSGTPYYEQYF
>-|TRBJ1-1|-|TRBV29-1
TGCAGCGCCTATTCGGGGAATATGGGTATGAACACTGAAGCTTTCTTT
CSAYSGNMGMNTEAFF
>-|TRBJ1-2|-|TRBV10-2
TGCGCCAGCATTGAAGCCGGCGGGTATGGCTACACCTTC
CASIEAGGYGYTF
>-|TRBJ2-5|-|TRBV6-5
TGTGCCAGCAGTTTATCGGGGCCCGGGGAGACCCAGTACTTC
CASSLSGPGETQYF
>-|TRBJ2-7|-|TRBV7-9
TGTGCCAGCAGCTCATCCACGGCCTTGAACTACGAGCAGTACTTC
CASSSSTALNYEQYF
>-|TRBJ2-2|-|TRBV29-1
TGCAGCGTTGTTTGGCAGGACGGGGAGCTGTTTTTT
CSVVWQDGELFF
>-|TRBJ1-2|few|TRBV29-1
TGCAGCGTTGGCCTACAGGGAGCTAACTATGGCTACACCTTC
CSVGLQGANYGYTF
>-|TRBJ2-7|few|TRBV28
TGTGCCAGCACCCTCGGATTCTCCTACGAGCAGTACTTC
CASTLGFSYEQYF
>TRBD1|TRBJ2-6|few|TRBV19
TGTGCCACCTCCGGGACAGCGAGCTCTGGGGCCAACGTCCTGACTTTC
CATSGTASSGANVLTF
>TRBD1|TRBJ2-1|few|TRBV6-4
TGTGCCAGCTCGGGACAGGGTAACAATGAGCAGTTCTTC
CASSGQGNNEQFF
>-|TRBJ2-1|many|TRBV10-3
TGTGCCATCAGGGATTGGTCCTACAATGAGCAGTTCTTC
CAIRDWSYNEQFF
>TRBD1|TRBJ1-1|-|TRBV27
TGTGCCAGCAGCCTACAGGGGGCGCACACTGAAGCTTTCTTT
CASSLQGAHTEAFF
>-|TRBJ2-3|many|TRBV6-4
TGTGCCAGCAGTGGATCTAGCACAGATACGCAGTATTTT
CASSGSSTDTQYF
>TRBD2|TRBJ2-7|many|TRBV7-9
TGTGCCAGCAGCTCCAGGACTAGCGGGAGCAGGGACGAGCAGTACTTC
CASSSRTSGSRDEQYF
>-|TRBJ2-7|many|TRBV4-3
TGTGCCAGCAGCCAAGAGCGAGGGTACGAGCAGTACTTC
CASSQERGYEQYF
>TRBD2|TRBJ2-1|few|TRBV2
TGTGCCAGCAGTGATTCAGGACTAGCGGGTTTCTATGAGCAGTTCTTC
CASSDSGLAGFYEQFF
>-|TRBJ2-7|-|TRBV20-1
TGCAGTGCTAGAGAGGAGGATACGGCAATTTACGAGCAGTACTTC
CSAREEDTAIYEQYF
>-|TRBJ2-3|many|TRBV21-1
TGTGCCAGCAGGGACGCGGGGGGAAGCACAGATACGCAGTATTTT
CASRDAGGSTDTQYF
>-|TRBJ2-3|-|TRBV11-2
TGTGCCAGCAGCATATTCGGGGGCCGGGGAGATACGCAGTATTTT
CASSIFGGRGDTQYF
>TRBD2|TRBJ2-1|many|TRBV7-2
TGTGCCAGCAGCTTAGCGCTAAGACTAGCGGGAGGGCTCAAGCAGTTCTTC
CASSLALRLAGGLKQFF
>TRBD2|TRBJ2-3|-|TRBV20-1
TGCAGTGTTTCGGGACTAGCGGGGGGGCGGGTCGGCACAGATACGCAGTATTTT
CSVSGLAGGRVGTDTQYF
>TRBD2|TRBJ2-1|once|TRBV3-1
TGTGCCTCCTGCCAAGAGTTTGGGCTAGCGGGAGGAGAAGAGCAGTTCTTC
CASCQEFGLAGGEEQFF
>TRBD1|TRBJ2-3|-|TRBV7-8
TGTGCCAGCAGCTCGGACAGGGTAGCTCCAGATACGCAGTATTTT
CASSSDRVAPDTQYF
>TRBD2|TRBJ2-1|-|TRBV7-3
TGTGCCAGCAGCTCCACGGGGGGGTGGAATGAGCAGTTCTTC
CASSSTGGWNEQFF
>TRBD2|TRBJ2-3|many|TRBV4-3
TGCGCCAGCAGCCAAGATCGATTAGCGGGAGGCACATTGGATACGCAGTATTTT
CASSQDRLAGGTLDTQYF
>-|TRBJ2-1|many|TRBV20-1
TGCAGTGCTAGAGATCCGGGGGCCGACCTTTACAATGAGCAGTTCTTC
CSARDPGADLYNEQFF
>TRBD2|TRBJ2-3|few|TRBV7-8
TGTGCCAGCAGCTTGCCGACTAGCGGGGGCCACACAGATACGCAGTATTTT
CASSLPTSGGHTDTQYF
>-|TRBJ1-1|-|TRBV6-5
TGTGCCAGCAGTTACGGAACGGCTAACACTGAAGCTTTCTTT
CASSYGTANTEAFF
>-|TRBJ2-5|-|TRBV11-1
TGTGCCAGCAGCTTGGGGGACCCCCTCCAAGAGACCCAGTACTTC
CASSLGDPLQETQYF
>-|TRBJ2-7|-|TRBV7-3
TGTGCCAGCAGCTTCGGTCGGTCTTCCTTCTACGAGCAGTACTTC
CASSFGRSSFYEQYF
>-|TRBJ2-7|many|TRBV2
TGTGCCAGCAGAGGTACAGGTTACGAGCAGTACTTC
CASRGTGYEQYF
>TRBD2|TRBJ2-7|-|TRBV20-1
TGCAGTGCTCCGACTAGCGGTGTTAGTTACGAGCAGTACTTC
CSAPTSGVSYEQYF
>-|TRBJ2-7|few|TRBV29-1
TGCAGCGTGGAGCCACGAGGGGGGGGCTTAGACGAGCAGTACTTC
CSVEPRGGGLDEQYF
>-|TRBJ2-7|-|TRBV9
TGTGCCAGCAGCGTAGGATCAGGGCCGCTCGAGCAGTACTTC
CASSVGSGPLEQYF
>-|TRBJ2-3|few|TRBV5-1
TGCGCCAGCAGTTTAGAGGGGGGCGAGTTAGATACGCAGTATTTT
CASSLEGGELDTQYF
>-|TRBJ1-4|many|TRBV4-1
TGCGCCAGCAGCCAAGACCCCAATTGGACAGCGGATAAGGATGAAAAACTGTTTTTT
CASSQDPNWTADKDEKLFF
>-|TRBJ2-5|-|TRBV5-5
TGTGCCAGCAGCTTGGACTTTGATATGGGGACCCAGTACTTC
CASSLDFDMGTQYF
>-|TRBJ1-1|many|TRBV29-1
TGCAGCGTTGAAATCGAAGGGGGAGTCGAAGCTTTCTTT
CSVEIEGGVEAFF
>TRBD1|TRBJ2-7|many|TRBV27
TGTGCCAGCAGACGTCCGGGACAGGCCTACGAGCAGTACTTC
CASRRPGQAYEQYF
>-|TRBJ2-7|many|TRBV20-1
TGCAGTGCTAGAGATTCCAGTCCCCCAGGGCAGTACTTC
CSARDSSPPGQYF
>TRBD1|TRBJ1-2|few|TRBV23-1
TGCGCCAGCAGTCAAAGCAACCGGGACAGGGTCTCGGGCTACACCTTC
CASSQSNRDRVSGYTF
>-|TRBJ2-7|-|TRBV7-9
TGTGCCAGCAGCTTAGACCCAGGGGTTAGTTTCTACGAGCAGTACTTC
CASSLDPGVSFYEQYF
>TRBD1|TRBJ1-4|-|TRBV12-3/TRBV12-4
TGTGCCAGCAGTTTGAAAAAGGGAGACAGGGAAGGCGGTGAAAAACTGTTTTTT
CASSLKKGDREGGEKLFF
>-|TRBJ2-7|few|TRBV4-2
TGTGCCAGCAGCGGGGCGCCGGGCTACGAGCAGTACTTC
CASSGAPGYEQYF
>TRBD2|TRBJ2-7|-|TRBV12-3/TRBV12-4
TGTGCCAGCAGACTAGCGGGGGTGGAACTACTCCCCTACGAGCAGTACTTC
CASRLAGVELLPYEQYF
>TRBD1|TRBJ1-4|-|TRBV11-2
TGTGCCAGCAGCTCGGGACAGGAAAGTACTGAAAAACTGTTTTTT
CASSSGQESTEKLFF
>TRBD2|TRBJ2-1|few|TRBV11-2
TGTGCCAGCACCGAGGGACTAGCCAACTACAATGAGCAGTTCTTC
CASTEGLANYNEQFF
>-|TRBJ2-2|few|TRBV7-8
TGTGCCAGCAGCTTAGTAGGCCTGAACACCGGGGAGCTGTTTTTT
CASSLVGLNTGELFF
>-|TRBJ2-1|-|TRBV19
TGTGCCAGTAGTATTGGCTTCGGGGGCTACAATGAGCAGTTCTTC
CASSIGFGGYNEQFF